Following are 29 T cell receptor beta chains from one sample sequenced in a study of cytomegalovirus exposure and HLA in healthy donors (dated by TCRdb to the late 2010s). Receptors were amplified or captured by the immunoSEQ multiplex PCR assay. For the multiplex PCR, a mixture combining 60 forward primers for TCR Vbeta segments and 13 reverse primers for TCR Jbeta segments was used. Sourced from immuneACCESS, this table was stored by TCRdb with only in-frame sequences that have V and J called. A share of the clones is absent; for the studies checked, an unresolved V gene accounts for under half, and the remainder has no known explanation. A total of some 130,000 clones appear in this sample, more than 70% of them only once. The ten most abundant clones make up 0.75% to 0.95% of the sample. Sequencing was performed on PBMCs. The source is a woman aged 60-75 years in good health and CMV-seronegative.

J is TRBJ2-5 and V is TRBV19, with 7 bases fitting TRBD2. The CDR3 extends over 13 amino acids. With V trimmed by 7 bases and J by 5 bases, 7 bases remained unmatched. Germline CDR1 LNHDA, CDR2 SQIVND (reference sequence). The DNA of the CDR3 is TGTGCCAGTATGGGAGGGGTATGGGAGACCCAGTACTTC. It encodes CASMGGVWETQYF.

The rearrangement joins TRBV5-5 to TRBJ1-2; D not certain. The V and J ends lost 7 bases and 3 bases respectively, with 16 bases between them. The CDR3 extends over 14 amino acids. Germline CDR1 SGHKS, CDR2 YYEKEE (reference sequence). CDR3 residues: CASSGGLYDYGYTF. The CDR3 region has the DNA TGTGCCAGCTCGGGAGGACTTTATGACTATGGCTACACCTTC.

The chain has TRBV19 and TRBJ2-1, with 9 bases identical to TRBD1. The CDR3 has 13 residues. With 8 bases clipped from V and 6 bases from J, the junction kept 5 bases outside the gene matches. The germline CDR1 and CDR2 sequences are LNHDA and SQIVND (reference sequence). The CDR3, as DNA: TGTGCCAGTGGACAGGGGCCGTCCAATGAGCAGTTCTTC. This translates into CASGQGPSNEQFF.

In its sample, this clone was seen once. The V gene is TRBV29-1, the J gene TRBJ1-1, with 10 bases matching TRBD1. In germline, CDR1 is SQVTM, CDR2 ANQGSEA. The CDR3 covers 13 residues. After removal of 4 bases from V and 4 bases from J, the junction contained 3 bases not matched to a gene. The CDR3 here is CSVGQGASTEAFF. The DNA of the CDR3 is TGCAGCGTTGGACAGGGGGCGAGCACTGAAGCTTTCTTT.

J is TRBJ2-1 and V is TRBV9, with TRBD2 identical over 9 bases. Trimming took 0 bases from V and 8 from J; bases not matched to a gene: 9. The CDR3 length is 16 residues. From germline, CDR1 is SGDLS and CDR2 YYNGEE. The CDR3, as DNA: TGTGCCAGCAGCGTAGGGCAGGGACTAGCAGGCGATGAGCAGTTCTTC. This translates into CASSVGQGLAGDEQFF.

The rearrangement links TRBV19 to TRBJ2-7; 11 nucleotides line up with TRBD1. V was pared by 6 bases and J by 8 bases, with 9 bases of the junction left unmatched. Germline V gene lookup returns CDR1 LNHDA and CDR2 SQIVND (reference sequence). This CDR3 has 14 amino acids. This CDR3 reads CASSLGQGVTQQYF. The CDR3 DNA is TGTGCCAGTAGCCTGGGACAGGGGGTCACCCAGCAGTACTTC.

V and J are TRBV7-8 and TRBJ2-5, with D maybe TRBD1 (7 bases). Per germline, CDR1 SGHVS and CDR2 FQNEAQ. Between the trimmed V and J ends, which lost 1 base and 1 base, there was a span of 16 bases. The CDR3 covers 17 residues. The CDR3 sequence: CASSLGGAGGFQETQYF. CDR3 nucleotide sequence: TGTGCCAGCAGCTTAGGGGGGGCAGGGGGTTTCCAAGAGACCCAGTACTTC. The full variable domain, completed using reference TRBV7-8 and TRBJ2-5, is GAGVSQSPRYKVAKRGQDVALRCDPISGHVSLFWYQQALGQGPEFLTYFQNEAQLDKSGLPSDRFFAERPEGSVSTLKIQRTQQEDSAVYLCASSLGGAGGFQETQYFGPGTRLLVL.

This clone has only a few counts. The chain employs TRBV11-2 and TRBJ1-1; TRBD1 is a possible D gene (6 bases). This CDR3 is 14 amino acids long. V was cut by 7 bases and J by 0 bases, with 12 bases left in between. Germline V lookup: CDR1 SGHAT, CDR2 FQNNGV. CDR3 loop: CASIVGALNTEAFF. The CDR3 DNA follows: TGTGCCAGCATCGTGGGGGCCTTGAACACTGAAGCTTTCTTT.

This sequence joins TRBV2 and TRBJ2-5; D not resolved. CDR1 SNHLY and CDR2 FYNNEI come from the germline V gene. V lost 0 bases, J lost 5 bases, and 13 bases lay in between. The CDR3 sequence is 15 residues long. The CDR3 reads CASSEANSAVETQYF. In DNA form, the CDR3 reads TGTGCCAGCAGTGAAGCAAACAGTGCAGTCGAGACCCAGTACTTC. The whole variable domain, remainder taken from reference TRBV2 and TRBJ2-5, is EPEVTQTPSHQVTQMGQEVILRCVPISNHLYFYWYRQILGQKVEFLVSFYNNEISEKSEIFDDQFSVERPDGSNFTLKIRSTKLEDSAMYFCASSEANSAVETQYFGPGTRLLVL.

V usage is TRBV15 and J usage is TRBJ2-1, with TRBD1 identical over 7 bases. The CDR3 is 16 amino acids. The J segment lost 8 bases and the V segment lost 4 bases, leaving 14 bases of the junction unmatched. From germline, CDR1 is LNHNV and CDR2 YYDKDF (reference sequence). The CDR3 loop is CATSTTSGTVGDEQFF. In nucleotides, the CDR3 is TGTGCCACCAGCACTACCTCCGGGACAGTTGGGGATGAGCAGTTCTTC.

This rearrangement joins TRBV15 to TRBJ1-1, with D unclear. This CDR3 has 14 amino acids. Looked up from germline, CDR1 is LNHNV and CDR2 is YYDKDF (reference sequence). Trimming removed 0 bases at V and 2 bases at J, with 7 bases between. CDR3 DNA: TGTGCCACCAGCAGAGATGGCCGTAACACTGAAGCTTTCTTT. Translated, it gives CATSRDGRNTEAFF. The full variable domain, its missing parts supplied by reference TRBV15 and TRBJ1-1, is DAMVIQNPRYQVTQFGKPVTLSCSQTLNHNVMYWYQQKSSQAPKLLFHYYDKDFNNEADTPDNFQSRRPNTSFCFLDIRSPGLGDTAMYLCATSRDGRNTEAFFGQGTRLTVV.

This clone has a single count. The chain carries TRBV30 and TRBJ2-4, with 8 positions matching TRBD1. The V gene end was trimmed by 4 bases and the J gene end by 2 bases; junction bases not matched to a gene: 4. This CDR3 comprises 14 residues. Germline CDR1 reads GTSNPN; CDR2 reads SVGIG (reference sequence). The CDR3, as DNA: TGTGCCTGGAATACAGGGGGACCCAAAAACATTCAGTACTTC. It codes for CAWNTGGPKNIQYF.

CDR3 sequence: CASSYPGTKSSSNQPQHF. CDR3 nucleotides: TGTGCCAGCAGTTATCCGGGAACGAAGTCCAGTAGCAATCAGCCCCAGCATTTT. The chain is built from TRBV28 and TRBJ1-5, with D unclear. V was trimmed by 4 bases and J by 0 bases, leaving 19 bases between them. This CDR3 has 18 residues. Germline V gene data show CDR1 as MDHEN and CDR2 as SYDVKM.

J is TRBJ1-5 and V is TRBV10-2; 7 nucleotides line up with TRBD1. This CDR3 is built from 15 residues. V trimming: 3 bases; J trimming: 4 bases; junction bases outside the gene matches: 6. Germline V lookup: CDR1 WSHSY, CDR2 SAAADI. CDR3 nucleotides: TGCGCCAGCAGTGATGAGGGGGCGACAAATCAGCCCCAGCATTTT. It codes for CASSDEGATNQPQHF.

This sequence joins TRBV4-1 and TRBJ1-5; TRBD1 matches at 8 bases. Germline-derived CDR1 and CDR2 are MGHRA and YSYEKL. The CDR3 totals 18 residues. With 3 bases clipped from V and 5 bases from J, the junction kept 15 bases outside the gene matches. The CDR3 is CASSHLTGRGHFDQPQHF. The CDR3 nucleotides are TGCGCCAGCAGCCACCTTACGGGCAGGGGGCATTTTGATCAGCCCCAGCATTTT.

DNA of the CDR3: TGTGCCAGCAGCTTAGCCCCCCCAGCGGGAGTGCGATTGGTTGCGGAGACCCAGTACTTC. Translated: CASSLAPPAGVRLVAETQYF. V is TRBV7-2 and J is TRBJ2-5; 8 bases line up with TRBD2. Germline V gene sequence: CDR1 SGHTA, CDR2 FQGNSA. This CDR3 spans 20 amino acids. V shed 0 bases and J 5 bases; nucleotides not matched to a gene: 20.

In DNA, the CDR3 is TGTGCCAGCAGTTTAAACAGGGTAGACACCGGGGAGCTGTTTTTT. Translating it yields CASSLNRVDTGELFF. The J gene is TRBJ2-2, the V gene TRBV27; D is possibly TRBD1 (6 bases). The CDR3 contains 15 residues. CDR1 and CDR2 from the germline V gene are MNHEY and SMNVEV (reference sequence). The V and J ends lost 2 bases and 3 bases respectively, with 10 bases between them.

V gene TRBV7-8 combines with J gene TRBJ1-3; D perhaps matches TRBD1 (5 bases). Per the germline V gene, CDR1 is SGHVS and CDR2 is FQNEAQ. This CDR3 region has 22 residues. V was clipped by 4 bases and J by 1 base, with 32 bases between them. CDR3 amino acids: CASSSFRFPLVGGDQSGNTIYF. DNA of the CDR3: TGTGCCAGCAGCTCGTTTAGATTTCCTTTAGTAGGAGGGGATCAATCTGGAAACACCATATATTTT.

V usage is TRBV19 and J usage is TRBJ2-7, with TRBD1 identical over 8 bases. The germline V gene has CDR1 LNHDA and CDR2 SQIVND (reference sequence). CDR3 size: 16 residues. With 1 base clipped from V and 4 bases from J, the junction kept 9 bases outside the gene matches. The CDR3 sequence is CASSIGSGTGRYEQYF. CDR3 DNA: TGTGCCAGTAGTATAGGGTCCGGGACAGGTCGTTACGAGCAGTACTTC.

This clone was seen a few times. The CDR3 is CASSAQGIEGYTF. CDR3 in DNA: TGTGCCAGCAGCGCACAGGGGATTGAGGGCTACACCTTC. V is TRBV28 and J is TRBJ1-2, with 7 bases that match TRBD1. Germline-derived CDR1 and CDR2 are MDHEN and SYDVKM. This CDR3 spans 13 amino acids. V gave up 6 bases and J gave up 8 bases; unmatched junction bases: 9.

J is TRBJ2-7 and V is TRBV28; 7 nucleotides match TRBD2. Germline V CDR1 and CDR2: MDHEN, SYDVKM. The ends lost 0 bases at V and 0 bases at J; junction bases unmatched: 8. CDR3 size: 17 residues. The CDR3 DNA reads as TGTGCCAGCAGTTTATGGGGGGGGACTATCTTCTCCTACGAGCAGTACTTC. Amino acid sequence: CASSLWGGTIFSYEQYF.

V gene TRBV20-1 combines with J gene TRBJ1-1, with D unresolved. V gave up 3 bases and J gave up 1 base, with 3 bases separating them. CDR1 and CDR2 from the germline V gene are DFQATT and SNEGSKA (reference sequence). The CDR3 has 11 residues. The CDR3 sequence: CSASQNTEAFF. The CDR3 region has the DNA TGCAGTGCTAGCCAGAACACTGAAGCTTTCTTT.

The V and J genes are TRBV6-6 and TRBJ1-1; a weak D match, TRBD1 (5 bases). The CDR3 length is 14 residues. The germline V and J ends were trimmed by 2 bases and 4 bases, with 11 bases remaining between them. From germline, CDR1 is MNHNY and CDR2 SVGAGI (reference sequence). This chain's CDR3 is CASSYGQGSTEAFF. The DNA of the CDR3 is TGTGCCAGCAGTTACGGGCAGGGAAGCACTGAAGCTTTCTTT.

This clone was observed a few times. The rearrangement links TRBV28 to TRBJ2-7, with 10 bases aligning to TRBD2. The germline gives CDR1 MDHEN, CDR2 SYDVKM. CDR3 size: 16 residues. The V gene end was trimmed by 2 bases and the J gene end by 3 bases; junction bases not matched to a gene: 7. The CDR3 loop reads CASSLVSGGLNYEQYF. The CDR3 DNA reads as TGTGCCAGCAGTTTAGTTAGCGGGGGGTTAAACTACGAGCAGTACTTC. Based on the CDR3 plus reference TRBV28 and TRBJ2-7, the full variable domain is DVKVTQSSRYLVKRTGEKVFLECVQDMDHENMFWYRQDPGLGLRLIYFSYDVKMKEKGDIPEGYSVSREKKERFSLILESASTNQTSMYLCASSLVSGGLNYEQYFGPGTRLTVT.

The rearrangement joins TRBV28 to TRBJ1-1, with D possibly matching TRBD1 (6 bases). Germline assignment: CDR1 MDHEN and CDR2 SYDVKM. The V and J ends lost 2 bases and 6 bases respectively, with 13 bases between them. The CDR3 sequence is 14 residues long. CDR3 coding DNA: TGTGCCAGCAGTTTAGGACAGCCGAGGCCTGAAGCTTTCTTT. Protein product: CASSLGQPRPEAFF.

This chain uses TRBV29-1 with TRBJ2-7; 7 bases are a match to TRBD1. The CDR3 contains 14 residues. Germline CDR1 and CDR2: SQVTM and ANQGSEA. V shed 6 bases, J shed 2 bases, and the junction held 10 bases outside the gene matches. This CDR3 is CSVGPRQGTYEQYF. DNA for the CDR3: TGCAGCGTCGGACCAAGACAGGGAACCTACGAGCAGTACTTC.

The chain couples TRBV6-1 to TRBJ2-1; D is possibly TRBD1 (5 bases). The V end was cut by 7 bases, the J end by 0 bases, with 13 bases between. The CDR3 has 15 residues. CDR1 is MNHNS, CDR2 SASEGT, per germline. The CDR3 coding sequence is TGTGCCAGCAATCCCAGGGTTAGCTCCTACAATGAGCAGTTCTTC. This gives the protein CASNPRVSSYNEQFF.

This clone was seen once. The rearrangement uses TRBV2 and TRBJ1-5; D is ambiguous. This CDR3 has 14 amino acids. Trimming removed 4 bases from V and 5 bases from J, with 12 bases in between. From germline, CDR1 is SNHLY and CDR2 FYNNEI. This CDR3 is CASSGGEYYQPQHF. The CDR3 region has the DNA TGTGCCAGCAGTGGTGGGGAGTACTATCAGCCCCAGCATTTT.

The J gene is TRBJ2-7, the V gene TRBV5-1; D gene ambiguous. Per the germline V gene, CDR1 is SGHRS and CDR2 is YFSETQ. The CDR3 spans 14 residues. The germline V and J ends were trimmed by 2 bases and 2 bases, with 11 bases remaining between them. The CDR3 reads CASSFTADTYEQYF. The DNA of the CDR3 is TGCGCCAGCAGCTTTACGGCAGACACCTACGAGCAGTACTTC.